The 11 T cell receptor beta chains in this list originate from one sample, sequenced in a study of T-cell memory formation after mild COVID-19 (TCRdb year 2021). Library method: 5' RACE. The sequencer listed for this sample is Illumina NovaSeq 6000. Through fastp at Q25 and MiXCR, TCRdb rebuilt clones from the public reads, retaining in-frame beta chains. Records with the same CDR3 protein are collapsed into one entry carrying the most frequent genes and DNA. The sample contains hundreds of thousands of distinct CDR3 sequences, roughly a fifth of them found a single time. Over 20% of the sample belongs to the ten largest clones. The specimen was PBMCs or a T cell subset sorted from them (not recorded which). All receptors derive from a young man who had mild COVID-19 (a few samples of this study predate the infection). The sample titles of this study are shuffled in the database, so cell type and time point are left out; the donor was told from shared clones.

The chain joins TRBV7-2 to TRBJ2-1, with 9 bases matching TRBD2. Germline V gene sequence: CDR1 SGHTA, CDR2 FQGNSA. The V gene end was trimmed by 2 bases and the J gene end by 6 bases; junction bases not matched to a gene: 5. The CDR3 extends over 15 amino acids. The CDR3 nucleotides read TGTGCCAGCAGCTTAAGGCGGGGGGGCCCCAATGAGCAGTTCTTC. As protein: CASSLRRGGPNEQFF.

This rearrangement joins TRBV20-1 to TRBJ2-2, with D maybe TRBD1 (6 bases). V was trimmed by 0 bases and J by 0 bases, leaving 14 bases between them. Germline-derived CDR1 and CDR2 are DFQATT and SNEGSKA (reference sequence). The CDR3 sequence is 17 residues long. CDR3 nucleotide sequence: TGCAGTGCTAGAGATGTCCAGGCAGGGGCGAACACCGGGGAGCTGTTTTTT. Translation gives CSARDVQAGANTGELFF.

This clonotype was counted many times. The chain has TRBV5-1 and TRBJ2-7; D is uncertain. The CDR3 spans 14 residues. In germline, CDR1 is SGHRS, CDR2 YFSETQ. Trimming removed 0 bases from V and 0 bases from J, with 7 bases in between. In DNA form, the CDR3 reads TGCGCCAGCAGCTTGGAGACTGCCTCCTACGAGCAGTACTTC. Its translation: CASSLETASYEQYF.

The rearrangement uses TRBV18 and TRBJ1-1; a weak D match, TRBD1 (5 bases). Germline V gene data show CDR1 as KGHSH and CDR2 as LQKENI. This CDR3 has 14 amino acids. The V and J ends lost 2 bases and 7 bases respectively, with 14 bases between them. The CDR3 is CASSPGAGRDEAFF. CDR3 bases: TGTGCCAGCTCACCAGGGGCCGGGAGGGATGAAGCTTTCTTT. Together with reference TRBV18 and TRBJ1-1, the CDR3 gives the full variable domain: NAGVMQNPRHLVRRRGQEARLRCSPMKGHSHVYWYRQLPEEGLKFMVYLQKENIIDESGMPKERFSAEFPKEGPSILRIQQVVRGDSAAYFCASSPGAGRDEAFFGQGTRLTVV.

The V and J genes are TRBV30 and TRBJ2-3; TRBD2 aligns across 8 bases. This CDR3 is 14 amino acids long. Trimming cost V 5 bases and J 6 bases; bases outside gene matches: 10. Per germline, CDR1 GTSNPN and CDR2 SVGIG (reference sequence). CDR3 residues: CAWDLGGGSDTQYF. The CDR3 nucleotides read TGTGCCTGGGACCTAGGCGGGGGGTCCGATACGCAGTATTTT.

The table lists this clonotype with a few counts. The rearrangement links TRBV5-5 to TRBJ1-1; D gene unclear. V was shortened by 4 bases and J by 4 bases, with 17 bases between the two germline ends. Germline values: CDR1 SGHKS, CDR2 YYEKEE (reference sequence). The CDR3 is 15 amino acids. The CDR3 DNA sequence: TGTGCCAGCAGCGCAATACAGATGGCGACCACTGAAGCTTTCTTT. Its protein product is CASSAIQMATTEAFF.

The table lists this clonotype with a few counts. The CDR3 region has the DNA TGCGCCAGCAGCTTGGAGCTAGCGGGGGGGCCTGAGACCCAGTACTTC. Encoded protein: CASSLELAGGPETQYF. The V gene is TRBV5-1, the J gene TRBJ2-5; TRBD2 matches 12 bases. Losses at the gene ends were 0 bases for V and 5 bases for J; bases not matched to a gene: 5. Germline V gene sequence: CDR1 SGHRS, CDR2 YFSETQ. The CDR3 totals 16 residues.

In DNA form, the CDR3 reads TGTGCCAGCACCTCTGGGGCCAACGTCCTGACTTTC. Translation gives CASTSGANVLTF. The gene calls are TRBV6-1 and TRBJ2-6; unclear D gene. This CDR3 region has 12 residues. Trimming removed 7 bases from V and 0 bases from J, with 1 base in between. CDR1 and CDR2 from the germline V gene are MNHNS and SASEGT.

The V and J genes are TRBV6-5 and TRBJ2-7; 10 nucleotides match TRBD1. J lost 5 bases, V lost 6 bases, and 4 bases had no gene match. The CDR3 consists of 13 residues. Per the germline V gene, CDR1 is MNHEY and CDR2 is SVGAGI. The CDR3: CASSSGQGNEQYF. The CDR3 DNA reads TGTGCCAGCAGCTCGGGACAGGGGAACGAGCAGTACTTC.

In this sample, this clonotype turned up a few times. The CDR3 coding sequence is TGCAGTGCTAGAGATGCGAAGGGGCGATGGGCCGAAGCTTTCTTT. Translation: CSARDAKGRWAEAFF. This chain links TRBV20-1 with TRBJ1-1, with a tentative D call TRBD1 (5 bases). This CDR3 is built from 15 residues. Germline V gene lookup returns CDR1 DFQATT and CDR2 SNEGSKA (reference sequence). V was clipped by 0 bases and J by 8 bases, with 19 bases between them.

In this sample, this clonotype turned up a few times. This chain links TRBV27 with TRBJ1-2; TRBD1 agrees at 9 bases. CDR1 is MNHEY and CDR2 is SMNVEV in the germline V gene (reference sequence). CDR3 length: 12 residues. J lost 6 bases, V lost 10 bases, and 6 bases had no gene match. Written as DNA, the CDR3 is TGTGCCACCCGACAGGGGGGCGATGGCTACACCTTC. It encodes CATRQGGDGYTF.